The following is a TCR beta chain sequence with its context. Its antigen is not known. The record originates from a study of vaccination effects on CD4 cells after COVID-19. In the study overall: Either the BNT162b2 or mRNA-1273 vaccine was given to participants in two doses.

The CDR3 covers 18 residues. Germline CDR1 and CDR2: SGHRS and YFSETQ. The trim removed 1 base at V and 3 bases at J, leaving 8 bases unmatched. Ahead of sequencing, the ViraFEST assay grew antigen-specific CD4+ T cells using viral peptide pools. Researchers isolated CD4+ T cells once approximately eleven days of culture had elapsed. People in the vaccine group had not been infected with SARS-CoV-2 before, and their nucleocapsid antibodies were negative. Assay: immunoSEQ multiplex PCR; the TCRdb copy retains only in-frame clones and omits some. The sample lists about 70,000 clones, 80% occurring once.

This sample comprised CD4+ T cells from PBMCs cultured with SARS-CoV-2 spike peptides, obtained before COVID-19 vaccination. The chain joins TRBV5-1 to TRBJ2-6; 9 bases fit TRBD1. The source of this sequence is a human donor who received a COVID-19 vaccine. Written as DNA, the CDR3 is TGCGCCAGCAGCTTGCGACCGGGACAGGGTAATGGGGCCAACGTCCTGACTTTC. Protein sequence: CASSLRPGQGNGANVLTF.